These T cell receptor beta chains were read from a single sample in a study of blood T cell repertoires in COVID-19. Measured with immunoSEQ multiplex PCR; TCRdb has only the in-frame clones, and not every one. Among about 240,000 clones listed, roughly 80% were seen once. The sample was peripheral blood. All receptors come from a woman younger than 35 with acute or convalescent COVID-19. Both conserved end residues are part of each CDR3. A D gene is named only where the DNA matches it firmly. Expanded clones are given a class, and other clones once, few, many or no size at all.

V,size,D,J,DNA,CDR3
TRBV4-3,few,TRBD1,TRBJ2-1,TGCGCCAGCAGCCATCGTACCGGGACAGGGGGCAATGAGCAGTTCTTC,CASSHRTGTGGNEQFF
TRBV27,-,-,TRBJ2-5,TGTGCCAGCAGTCAGTGGGGACGAGGGGGCCAAGAGACCCAGTACTTC,CASSQWGRGGQETQYF
TRBV24-1,-,TRBD2,TRBJ2-1,TGTGCCACCAGTGACCCCCGGACTAGCGGGACCCCCAATGAGCAGTTCTTC,CATSDPRTSGTPNEQFF
TRBV7-8,few,TRBD1,TRBJ1-5,TGTGCCAGCAGCGGGACAGGGTATCAGCCCCAGCATTTT,CASSGTGYQPQHF
TRBV15,-,TRBD2,TRBJ2-1,TGTGCCACCAGCAGTACGGAACTAGCGGACATCAGTGAGCAGTTCTTC,CATSSTELADISEQFF
TRBV15,once,-,TRBJ1-6,TGTGCCACCAGCAACAGTAATTCACCCCTCCACTTT,CATSNSNSPLHF
TRBV9,-,-,TRBJ2-1,TGTGCCAGCAGCGGAACTAGCCACAATGAGCAGTTCTTC,CASSGTSHNEQFF
TRBV2,-,-,TRBJ1-4,TGTGCTCTTACAGGGTATGGTGAAAAACTGTTTTTT,CALTGYGEKLFF
TRBV24-1,-,-,TRBJ2-4,TGTGCCACCAGTGATTTGCAAGGGGCGCAGGAACCAGAAGTGGCCAAAAACATTCAGTACTTC,CATSDLQGAQEPEVAKNIQYF
TRBV6-5,once,-,TRBJ1-2,TGTGCCAGCAGCTCCAGCGGACAGTACTATGGCTACACCTTC,CASSSSGQYYGYTF
TRBV4-3,-,TRBD2,TRBJ2-7,TGCGCCAGCAGCCTCGGGACTAGGGGCGAGCAGTACTTC,CASSLGTRGEQYF
TRBV6-6,-,-,TRBJ1-2,TGTGCCAGCAGTTACTCGACCCAGGGGAACTATGGCTACACCTTC,CASSYSTQGNYGYTF
TRBV2,once,TRBD2,TRBJ2-5,TGTGCCAGCAGTCCACAGGGACTAGCGGGAGTTGAGGCCCAGTACTTC,CASSPQGLAGVEAQYF
TRBV10-1,-,-,TRBJ2-3,TGCGCCAGCAGTAGAGGGAATACGCAGTATTTT,CASSRGNTQYF
TRBV6-5,few,TRBD1,TRBJ1-2,TGTGCCAGCTCTCGGACAGGCCGCTATGGCTACACCTTC,CASSRTGRYGYTF
TRBV7-8,few,-,TRBJ1-5,TGTGCCAGCAGCTCTCGGACATTTAGCAATCAGCCCCAGCATTTT,CASSSRTFSNQPQHF
TRBV5-1,-,-,TRBJ2-7,TGCGCCAGCAGCTTGGGGGACTTTGAGCAGTACTTC,CASSLGDFEQYF
TRBV19,-,-,TRBJ1-1,TGTGCCAGTTTAGTGAACACTGAAGCTTTCTTT,CASLVNTEAFF
TRBV23-1,-,-,TRBJ2-2,TGCGCCAGCAGTCAATCGAAAAATGGGGCGGGAACGAACACCGGGGAGCTGTTTTTT,CASSQSKNGAGTNTGELFF
TRBV18,-,-,TRBJ1-5,TGTGCCAGCTCACCATACGGGGGAGGGTCGGATCAGCCCCAGCATTTT,CASSPYGGGSDQPQHF
TRBV28,-,-,TRBJ2-7,TGTGCCAGCAAGTGGGGGCACTCCTACGAGCAGTACTTC,CASKWGHSYEQYF
TRBV20-1,-,TRBD1,TRBJ2-7,TGCAGTGCCCTCCAGGGGGCAACGGGCTTC,CSALQGATGF
TRBV5-4,few,TRBD2,TRBJ2-1,TGTGCCAGCAGCCGGACTAGCGGGGCTTACAATGAGCAGTTCTTC,CASSRTSGAYNEQFF
TRBV7-9,-,TRBD1,TRBJ1-4,TGTGCCAGCAGCCTTGGATTCGGGACAGGCAATGAAAAACTGTTTTTT,CASSLGFGTGNEKLFF
TRBV30,-,TRBD1,TRBJ1-5,TGTGCCTGGAGCGGGAGTGCGGGACAGAGCAATCAGCCCCAGCATTTT,CAWSGSAGQSNQPQHF
TRBV6-7,few,-,TRBJ1-6,TGTGCCAGCAGACCACGACAGGCTAGCTCCTATAATTCACCCCTCCACTTT,CASRPRQASSYNSPLHF
TRBV7-8,-,TRBD2,TRBJ2-3,TGTGCCAGCAGCTCCGGGACTAGGCGTGCCGCAGATACGCAGTATTTT,CASSSGTRRAADTQYF
TRBV7-3,-,-,TRBJ2-1,TGTGCCAGCAGCTTAAATTGGAGGAATGAGCAGTTCTTC,CASSLNWRNEQFF
TRBV6-5,once,TRBD1,TRBJ1-1,TGTGCCAGCAGTTCGGGACAGACCATGAACACTGAAGCTTTCTTT,CASSSGQTMNTEAFF
TRBV24-1,-,TRBD2,TRBJ2-2,TGTGCCACCGGTGACCCGGGACTAGGGACCGGGGAGCTGTTTTTT,CATGDPGLGTGELFF
TRBV7-8,-,TRBD2,TRBJ2-7,TGTGCCAGCAGCTTAGAAGGGACTAGCGAACTCTACGAGCAGTACTTC,CASSLEGTSELYEQYF